Below, 13 T cell receptor beta chains from the same sample are listed, as sequenced in a study of cytomegalovirus exposure and HLA in healthy donors. 13 Jbeta primers and 60 Vbeta primers were used for the PCR. Sequencing was performed with immunoSEQ multiplex PCR; in TCRdb, only in-frame clones are kept and a portion is missing. The repertoire consists of roughly 130,000 clones, with roughly three quarters occurring once and the leading ten covering roughly 2%. The sequenced material came from PBMCs. The receptors here all came from a man between 18 and 35 years old in good health and CMV-seronegative.

The gene calls are TRBV6-5 and TRBJ2-1, with 12 positions matching TRBD2. The CDR3 is 16 residues long. The V gene end was trimmed by 0 bases and the J gene end by 15 bases; junction bases not matched to a gene: 12. Germline CDR1 reads MNHEY; CDR2 reads SVGAGI. The CDR3 nucleotides read TGTGCCAGCAGTTACTCAGGACTAGCGGGATCGGATGCAGTGTTCTTC. Translating it yields CASSYSGLAGSDAVFF.

The chain has TRBV6-5 and TRBJ2-5, with 7 bases that match TRBD1. The J call is uncertain, as TRBJ2-7 better fits the DNA end. The CDR3 is 14 residues long. The germline gives CDR1 MNHEY, CDR2 SVGAGI. CDR3 DNA: TGTGCCAGCGCCACCCCGACAGGGTACCACGAGCAGTACTTC. Its translation is CASATPTGYHEQYF.

There are a few counts of this clone. The J gene is TRBJ1-1, the V gene TRBV27, with 10 bases that match TRBD1. The germline gives CDR1 MNHEY, CDR2 SMNVEV (reference sequence). The CDR3 is 15 residues long. V was clipped by 5 bases and J by 0 bases; unmatched bases: 3. The CDR3 bases are TGTGCCAGCAGTGGGGGACAGGGGATGAACACTGAAGCTTTCTTT. Its translation is CASSGGQGMNTEAFF.

The genes are TRBV6-5 and TRBJ2-5; D call uncertain. With 0 bases removed from V and 5 bases from J, the gap between germline ends came to 10 bases. The CDR3 length is 14 residues. In germline, CDR1 is MNHEY, CDR2 SVGAGI. The CDR3: CASSYSGNLETQYF. The CDR3 DNA reads as TGTGCCAGCAGTTACTCGGGCAATTTGGAGACCCAGTACTTC.

This chain uses TRBV27 with TRBJ2-7; 10 nucleotides match TRBD2. The CDR3 length is 14 residues. CDR1 is MNHEY and CDR2 is SMNVEV in the germline V gene (reference sequence). The J segment lost 1 base and the V segment lost 7 bases, leaving 4 bases of the junction unmatched. CDR3 region: CASTSGSASYEQYF. The CDR3, as DNA: TGTGCCAGCACTAGCGGGAGTGCATCCTACGAGCAGTACTTC.

This clone was seen a few times. The V gene is TRBV14, the J gene TRBJ1-4; D call uncertain. CDR3 size: 13 residues. Germline CDR1 is SGHDN and CDR2 is FVKESK. The V end was cut by 4 bases, the J end by 5 bases, with 8 bases between. CDR3 in amino acids: CASSLITNEKLFF. The CDR3 DNA reads as TGTGCCAGCAGCCTTATCACAAATGAAAAACTGTTTTTT.

The rearrangement joins TRBV7-9 to TRBJ1-2; tentative D call: TRBD1 (6 bases). The CDR3 length is 14 residues. Germline V lookup: CDR1 SEHNR, CDR2 FQNEAQ (reference sequence). The ends were cut back, 4 bases at V and 2 bases at J, with 11 bases in the middle. CDR3 sequence reads: CASSSRGRNYGYTF. DNA for the CDR3: TGTGCCAGCAGCTCAAGGGGGAGAAACTATGGCTACACCTTC. Filled out from reference TRBV7-9 and TRBJ1-2, the complete variable domain reads DTGVSQNPRHKITKRGQNVTFRCDPISEHNRLYWYRQTLGQGPEFLTYFQNEAQLEKSRLLSDRFSAERPKGSFSTLEIQRTEQGDSAMYLCASSSRGRNYGYTFGSGTRLTVV.

J is TRBJ2-1 and V is TRBV6-5, with TRBD2 identical over 9 bases. The V gene end was trimmed by 9 bases and the J gene end by 7 bases; junction bases not matched to a gene: 10. There are 14 residues in the CDR3. CDR1 is MNHEY, CDR2 SVGAGI, per germline. CDR3 coding DNA: TGTGCCAGTCAAGGGCGGGAGGGCTGGAATGAGCAGTTCTTC. Residues: CASQGREGWNEQFF.

The V gene is TRBV11-2, the J gene TRBJ2-3, with 12 bases that match TRBD2. V shed 5 bases, J shed 4 bases, and the junction held 10 bases outside the gene matches. This CDR3 spans 17 amino acids. Germline V gene data show CDR1 as SGHAT and CDR2 as FQNNGV. CDR3 protein: CASSIRTSGATADTQYF. The CDR3 DNA reads as TGTGCCAGCAGCATACGGACTAGCGGGGCTACGGCAGATACGCAGTATTTT.

This sequence joins TRBV7-2 and TRBJ2-7; maybe TRBD2 (5 bases). The CDR3 is 16 residues long. Germline V gene lookup returns CDR1 SGHTA and CDR2 FQGNSA. V dropped 4 bases and J dropped 0 bases, with 16 bases sitting between them. The DNA for the CDR3 is TGTGCCAGCAGCTCGCGTAGGACTGGAAACTCCTACGAGCAGTACTTC. As protein: CASSSRRTGNSYEQYF.

This clone turned up a few times. The J gene is TRBJ1-2, the V gene TRBV30; possible D gene TRBD1, 6 bases. Trimming pared 8 bases from V and 0 bases from J, leaving 16 bases between. The length of the CDR3 is 14 residues. Germline loops: CDR1 GTSNPN, CDR2 SVGIG (reference sequence). CDR3 sequence: CAGIRDTANYGYTF. The CDR3 region has the DNA TGTGCCGGCATCCGGGACACCGCTAACTATGGCTACACCTTC.

This clone was detected a few times. CDR3 DNA: TGTGCCAGTCATCACCGGGACAGGGGCAATCAGCCCCAGCATTTT. It translates to CASHHRDRGNQPQHF. This chain links TRBV19 with TRBJ1-5; the match to TRBD1 covers 9 bases. The CDR3 contains 15 residues. With V trimmed by 8 bases and J by 2 bases, 7 bases remained unmatched. CDR1 and CDR2 (germline): LNHDA, SQIVND (reference sequence).

The chain carries TRBV28 and TRBJ1-3; perhaps TRBD1 as D (5 bases). Trimming pared 9 bases from V and 8 bases from J, leaving 11 bases between. Looked up from germline, CDR1 is MDHEN and CDR2 is SYDVKM. The CDR3 is 11 residues long. The CDR3 DNA sequence: TGTGCCAGTCGGGGGTACGACACCATATATTTT. This gives the protein CASRGYDTIYF.